A single T cell receptor (beta chain) is shown here with its context. Germline CDR1 is SNHLY and CDR2 is FYNNEI. V was clipped by 10 bases and J by 2 bases, with 14 bases between them. The CDR3 has 14 residues. Clones were read by immunoSEQ multiplex PCR, and TCRdb kept only the in-frame ones, dropping some. Of tens of thousands of clones listed, around 89% are singletons. These data come from a study of OX40 agonist ivuxolimab in advanced cancers. About the research overall: Mean age about 60 years, range about 23 to 79; roughly 80% male.

Enrollment shut out patients with autoimmune disease history or systemic immunosuppression. Sequences were derived from CD4+ or CD8+ T cells sorted from blood, sampled in a trial of the OX40 agonist ivuxolimab. The receptor's source is an adult with an advanced solid tumor such as melanoma, head and neck, liver or kidney cancer. This chain connects TRBV2 to TRBJ2-2; tentatively, D is TRBD2 (6 bases). CDR3 in amino acids: CATRRDFNTGELFF. DNA of the CDR3: TGTGCCACCCGAAGGGACTTCAACACCGGGGAGCTGTTTTTT.